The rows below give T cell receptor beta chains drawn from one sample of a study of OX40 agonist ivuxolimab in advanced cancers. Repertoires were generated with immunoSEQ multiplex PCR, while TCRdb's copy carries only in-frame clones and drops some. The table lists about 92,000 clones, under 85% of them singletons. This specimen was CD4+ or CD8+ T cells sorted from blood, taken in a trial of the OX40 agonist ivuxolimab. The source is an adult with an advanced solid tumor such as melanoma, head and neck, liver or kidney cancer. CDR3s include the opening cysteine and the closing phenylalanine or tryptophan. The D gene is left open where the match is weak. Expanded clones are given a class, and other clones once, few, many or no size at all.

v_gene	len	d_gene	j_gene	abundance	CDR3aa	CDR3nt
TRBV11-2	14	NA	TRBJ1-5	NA	CASSAAGSNQPQHF	TGTGCCAGCAGCGCCGCCGGCAGCAATCAGCCCCAGCATTTT
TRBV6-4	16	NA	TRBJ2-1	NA	CASSATTANSYNEQFF	TGTGCCAGCAGTGCCACGACAGCCAACTCCTACAATGAGCAGTTCTTC
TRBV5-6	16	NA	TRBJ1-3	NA	CASSLRVLRPGNTIYF	TGTGCCAGCAGCTTGCGAGTGTTAAGGCCTGGAAACACCATATATTTT
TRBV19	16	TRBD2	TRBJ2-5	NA	CASSTRLAGTGETQYF	TGTGCCAGTAGTACCCGACTAGCGGGAACGGGGGAGACCCAGTACTTC
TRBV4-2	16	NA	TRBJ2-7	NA	CASSQDSPGSGYEQYF	TGTGCCAGCAGCCAAGATTCCCCGGGGTCTGGGTACGAGCAGTACTTC
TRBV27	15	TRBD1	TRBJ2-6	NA	CATTAQGAGANVLTF	TGTGCCACAACGGCCCAGGGGGCTGGGGCCAACGTCCTGACTTTC
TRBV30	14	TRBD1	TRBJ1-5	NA	CAWRGTGGYQPQHF	TGTGCCTGGAGGGGGACAGGGGGGTATCAGCCCCAGCATTTT
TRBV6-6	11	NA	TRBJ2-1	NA	CASGKEDEQFF	TGTGCCAGCGGGAAAGAGGATGAGCAGTTCTTC
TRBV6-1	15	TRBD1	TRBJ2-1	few	CASSTPGTGYNEQFF	TGTGCCAGCAGTACCCCCGGGACAGGTTACAATGAGCAGTTCTTC
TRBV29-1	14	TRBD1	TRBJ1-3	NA	CSVLEGAVGNTIYF	TGCAGCGTTCTCGAGGGGGCGGTTGGAAACACCATATATTTT
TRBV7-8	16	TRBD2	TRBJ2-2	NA	CASSLFSGSRSGELFF	TGTGCCAGCAGCCTATTCAGCGGGAGTCGATCGGGGGAGCTGTTTTTT
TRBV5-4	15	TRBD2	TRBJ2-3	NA	CASSLVGTTADTQYF	TGTGCCAGCAGCTTGGTAGGGACTACGGCAGATACGCAGTATTTT
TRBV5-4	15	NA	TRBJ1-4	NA	CASSPEGQRNEKLFF	TGTGCCAGCAGCCCAGAGGGTCAGAGGAATGAAAAACTGTTTTTT
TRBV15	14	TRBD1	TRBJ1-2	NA	CATSRGDREGGYTF	TGTGCCACCAGCAGAGGGGACAGGGAAGGTGGCTACACCTTC
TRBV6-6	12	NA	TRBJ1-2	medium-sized	CATKGDHYGYTF	TGTGCCACTAAAGGGGACCACTATGGCTACACCTTC
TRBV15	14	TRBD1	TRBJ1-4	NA	CATSRQGENEKLFF	TGTGCCACCAGCAGACAGGGGGAGAATGAAAAACTGTTTTTT